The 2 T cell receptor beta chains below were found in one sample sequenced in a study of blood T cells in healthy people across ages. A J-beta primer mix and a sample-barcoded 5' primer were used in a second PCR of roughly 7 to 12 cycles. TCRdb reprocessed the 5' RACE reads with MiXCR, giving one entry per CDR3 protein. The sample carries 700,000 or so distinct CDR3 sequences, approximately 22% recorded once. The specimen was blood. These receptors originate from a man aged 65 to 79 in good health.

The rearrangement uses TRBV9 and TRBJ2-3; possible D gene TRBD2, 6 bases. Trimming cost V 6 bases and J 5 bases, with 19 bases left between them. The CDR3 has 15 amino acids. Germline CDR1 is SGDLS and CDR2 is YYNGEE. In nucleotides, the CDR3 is TGTGCCAGCAACTCCGCGGGAACCAAGGGAGATACGCAGTATTTT. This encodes CASNSAGTKGDTQYF.

The CDR3 DNA reads as TGTGCCAGTGCACGCTCCCAGGGGGTATCAGATACGCAGTATTTT. This codes for CASARSQGVSDTQYF. This rearrangement joins TRBV4-2 to TRBJ2-3, with 7 bases identical to TRBD1. Germline CDR1 and CDR2: LGHNA and YNFKEQ. V lost 9 bases, J lost 4 bases, and 13 bases stayed unmatched. The CDR3 contains 15 residues.